This T cell receptor beta chain was captured in a study of vaccination and CD4 T cells after COVID-19. Study overall: Participants, all vaccine recipients, received two doses of either BNT162b2 or mRNA-1273. Control cultures used a CEFX viral epitope pool, an HIV-1 Nef peptide pool, or no peptide. Study results and caveats: Convalescent patients displayed a median roughly 88% of reactive clones emerging only post-vaccination.

Germline CDR1 reads SGHNT; CDR2 reads YENEEA. Trimming took 1 base from V and 4 from J; bases not matched to a gene: 3. The CDR3 totals 14 residues. This sample's treatment: roughly ten-day PBMC culture with coronavirus spike peptide pools or control peptides (ViraFEST assay). An unexposed donor provided the CD4+ T cells, which were collected before the COVID-19 pandemic (2011-2018). Concerning this clonotype itself: Antigen: not known.

Cultured CD4+ T cell DNA underwent sequencing with the Oncomine TCR Beta short-read assay. Genomic DNA was isolated from cultured CD4+ T cells. Each CDR3 protein gets one entry after TCRdb re-called the PCR reads with MiXCR. Of around 8,000 distinct CDR3 sequences listed, about 32% are singletons. This TCR came from a human donor in good health. The specimen sequenced was CD4+ T cells from blood, cultured in vitro. This chain links TRBV11-3 with TRBJ2-5; 7 bases fit TRBD2. The DNA for the CDR3 is TGTGCCAGCAGCTTAGGCTCGGGAGGAGAGACCCAGTACTTC. This encodes CASSLGSGGETQYF.